These 9 T cell receptor beta chains were all obtained from the same sample, sequenced in a study of CD8 T cells in ankylosing spondylitis. From the 5' RACE reads, TCRdb called clonotypes with MiXCR, one entry per CDR3 protein. The sample holds about 750,000 distinct CDR3 sequences, around 19% seen once. The study's findings and limits: The study identified a TCR beta motif of several highly homologous variants that appeared characteristic of ankylosing spondylitis blood.

These receptors have no known antigen. The sample was blood, either unsorted or a sorted T cell fraction (not recorded which). The receptors stem from a male donor with ankylosing spondylitis.

The chain employs TRBV5-1 and TRBJ2-1, with D perhaps matching TRBD2 (5 bases). This CDR3 region has 15 residues. Germline V gene data show CDR1 as SGHRS and CDR2 as YFSETQ. V dropped 0 bases and J dropped 8 bases, with 15 bases sitting between them. This CDR3 is CASSLAGGSRDEQFF. In DNA form, the CDR3 reads TGCGCCAGCAGCTTGGCCGGTGGGAGTAGGGATGAGCAGTTCTTC.

This clonotype was observed at least ten times. The CDR3: CASSPPTGGYTEAFF. The CDR3 bases are TGTGCCAGCAGTCCGCCGACAGGGGGCTACACTGAAGCTTTCTTT. The rearrangement joins TRBV6-1 to TRBJ1-1; TRBD1 matches 10 bases. The V segment lost 5 bases and the J segment 3 bases; nucleotides outside the gene matches: 6. The length of the CDR3 is 15 residues. Germline values: CDR1 MNHNS, CDR2 SASEGT.

This clonotype showed up just a few times. The genes are TRBV5-6 and TRBJ2-5, with no clear D. Per the germline V gene, CDR1 is SGHDT and CDR2 is YYEEEE. V was trimmed by 0 bases and J by 1 base, leaving 10 bases between them. The CDR3 has 15 residues. The CDR3 sequence is CASSLAARPQETQYF. CDR3 DNA: TGTGCCAGCAGCTTGGCCGCCAGGCCCCAAGAGACCCAGTACTTC. Full variable domain (missing parts from reference TRBV5-6 and TRBJ2-5): DAGVTQSPTHLIKTRGQQVTLRCSPKSGHDTVSWYQQALGQGPQFIFQYYEEEERQRGNFPDRFSGHQFPNYSSELNVNALLLGDSALYLCASSLAARPQETQYFGPGTRLLVL.

This clonotype came up many times. The chain is built from TRBV20-1 and TRBJ2-2; D might be TRBD1 (6 bases). Trimming shortened V by 0 bases and J by 3 bases, and 8 bases separated the two germline ends. The length of the CDR3 is 14 residues. Germline loops: CDR1 DFQATT, CDR2 SNEGSKA (reference sequence). The chain's CDR3 is CSARDGTYTGELFF. The CDR3 DNA is TGCAGTGCTAGAGATGGGACATACACCGGGGAGCTGTTTTTT.

This chain uses TRBV4-1 with TRBJ2-2; D may be TRBD1 (6 bases). The CDR3 sequence is 16 residues long. V shed 6 bases and J shed 5 bases, with 19 bases lying between them. The germline CDR1 and CDR2 sequences are MGHRA and YSYEKL. CDR3 sequence (DNA): TGCGCCAGCAGTCCCAGCCAGCTTACAGGGACCGGGGAGCTGTTTTTT. Encoded protein: CASSPSQLTGTGELFF.

This sequence joins TRBV5-1 and TRBJ2-5; TRBD2 agrees at 12 bases. V lost 6 bases, J lost 0 bases, and 3 bases stayed unmatched. This CDR3 is 15 amino acids long. The germline V gene encodes CDR1 SGHRS and CDR2 YFSETQ. CDR3 residues: CASTSGGVYQETQYF. The CDR3 region has the DNA TGCGCCAGCACTAGCGGGGGGGTCTACCAAGAGACCCAGTACTTC.

This clonotype has just a few counts. The V and J genes are TRBV5-1 and TRBJ2-1; 9 nucleotides align to TRBD1. The V gene's germline CDR1 is SGHRS and CDR2 YFSETQ. Trimming removed 6 bases from V and 5 bases from J; junction bases left unmatched: 3. The CDR3 length is 13 residues. For the CDR3, the DNA is TGCGCCAGCAATAGGGACAGGGACAATGAGCAGTTCTTC. It yields the protein CASNRDRDNEQFF. The full variable domain, completed using reference TRBV5-1 and TRBJ2-1, is KAGVTQTPRYLIKTRGQQVTLSCSPISGHRSVSWYQQTPGQGLQFLFEYFSETQRNKGNFPGRFSGRQFSNSRSEMNVSTLELGDSALYLCASNRDRDNEQFFGPGTRLTVL.

The chain employs TRBV5-1 and TRBJ2-2; no definite D call. The V gene's germline CDR1 is SGHRS and CDR2 YFSETQ. The CDR3 consists of 15 residues. V was clipped by 0 bases and J by 1 base, with 7 bases between them. The CDR3 nucleotides are TGCGCCAGCAGCTTGGTTGGGGAGAACACCGGGGAGCTGTTTTTT. This translates into CASSLVGENTGELFF. Based on the CDR3 plus reference TRBV5-1 and TRBJ2-2, the full variable domain is KAGVTQTPRYLIKTRGQQVTLSCSPISGHRSVSWYQQTPGQGLQFLFEYFSETQRNKGNFPGRFSGRQFSNSRSEMNVSTLELGDSALYLCASSLVGENTGELFFGEGSRLTVL.

The chain links TRBV20-1 to TRBJ2-3; D remains ambiguous. The V gene's germline CDR1 is DFQATT and CDR2 SNEGSKA (reference sequence). V was pared by 6 bases and J by 1 base, with 11 bases between. CDR3 length equals 13 residues. The CDR3 sequence is CSAPRLGTDTQYF. CDR3 bases: TGCAGTGCCCCCCGACTGGGCACAGATACGCAGTATTTT.